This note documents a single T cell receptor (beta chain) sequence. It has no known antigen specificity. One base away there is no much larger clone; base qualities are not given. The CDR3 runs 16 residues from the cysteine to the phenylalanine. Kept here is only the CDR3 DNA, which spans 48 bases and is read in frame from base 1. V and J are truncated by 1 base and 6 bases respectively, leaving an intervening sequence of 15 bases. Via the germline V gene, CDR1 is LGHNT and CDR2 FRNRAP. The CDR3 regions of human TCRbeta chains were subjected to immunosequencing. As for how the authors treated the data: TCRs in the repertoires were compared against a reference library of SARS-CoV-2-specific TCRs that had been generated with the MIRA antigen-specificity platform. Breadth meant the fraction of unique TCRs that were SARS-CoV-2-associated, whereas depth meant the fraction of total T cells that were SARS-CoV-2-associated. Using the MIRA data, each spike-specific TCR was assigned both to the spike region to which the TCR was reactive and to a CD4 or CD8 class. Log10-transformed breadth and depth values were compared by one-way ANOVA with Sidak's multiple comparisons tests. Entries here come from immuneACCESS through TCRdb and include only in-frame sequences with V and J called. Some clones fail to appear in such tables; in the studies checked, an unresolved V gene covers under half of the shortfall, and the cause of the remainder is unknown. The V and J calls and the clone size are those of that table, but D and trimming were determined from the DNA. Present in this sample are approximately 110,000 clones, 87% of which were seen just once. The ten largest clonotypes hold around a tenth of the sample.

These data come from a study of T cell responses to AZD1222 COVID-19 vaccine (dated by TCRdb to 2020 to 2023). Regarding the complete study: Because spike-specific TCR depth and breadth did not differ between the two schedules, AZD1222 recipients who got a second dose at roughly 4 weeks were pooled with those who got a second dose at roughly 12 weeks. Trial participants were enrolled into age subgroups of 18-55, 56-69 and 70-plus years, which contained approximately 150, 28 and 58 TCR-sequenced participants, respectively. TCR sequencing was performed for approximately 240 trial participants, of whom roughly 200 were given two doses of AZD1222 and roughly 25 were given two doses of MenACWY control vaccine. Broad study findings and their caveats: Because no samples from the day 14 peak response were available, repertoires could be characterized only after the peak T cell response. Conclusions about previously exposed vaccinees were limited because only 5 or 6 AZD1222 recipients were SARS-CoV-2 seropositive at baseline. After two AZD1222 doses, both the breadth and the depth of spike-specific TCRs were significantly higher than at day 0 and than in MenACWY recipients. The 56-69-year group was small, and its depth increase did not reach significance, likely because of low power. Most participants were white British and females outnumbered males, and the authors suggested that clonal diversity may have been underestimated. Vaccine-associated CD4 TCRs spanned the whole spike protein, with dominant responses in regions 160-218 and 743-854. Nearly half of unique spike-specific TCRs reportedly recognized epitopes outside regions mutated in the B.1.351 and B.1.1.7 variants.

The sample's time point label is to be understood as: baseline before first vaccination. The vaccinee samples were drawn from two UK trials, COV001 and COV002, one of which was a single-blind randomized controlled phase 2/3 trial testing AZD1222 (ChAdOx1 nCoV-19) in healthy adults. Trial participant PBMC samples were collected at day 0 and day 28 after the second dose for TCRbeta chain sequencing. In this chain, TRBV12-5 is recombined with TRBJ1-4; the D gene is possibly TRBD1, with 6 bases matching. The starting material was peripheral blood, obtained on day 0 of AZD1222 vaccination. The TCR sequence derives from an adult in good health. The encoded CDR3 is CASGLGWTEHYEKLFF. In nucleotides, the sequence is TGTGCTAGTGGTTTGGGATGGACAGAACACTATGAAAAACTGTTTTTT.